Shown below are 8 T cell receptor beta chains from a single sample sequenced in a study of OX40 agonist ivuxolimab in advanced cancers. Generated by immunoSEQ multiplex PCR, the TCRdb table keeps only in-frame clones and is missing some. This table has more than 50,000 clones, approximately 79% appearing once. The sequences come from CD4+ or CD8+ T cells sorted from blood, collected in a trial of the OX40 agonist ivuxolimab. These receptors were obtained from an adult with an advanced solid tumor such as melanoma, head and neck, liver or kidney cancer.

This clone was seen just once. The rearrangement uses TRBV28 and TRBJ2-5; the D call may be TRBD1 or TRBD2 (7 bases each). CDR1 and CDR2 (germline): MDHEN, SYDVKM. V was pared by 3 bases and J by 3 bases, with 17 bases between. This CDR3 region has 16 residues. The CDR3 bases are TGTGCCAGCAGTTTTCTAACGGCAGGGGGGGAAGAGACCCAGTACTTC. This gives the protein CASSFLTAGGEETQYF.

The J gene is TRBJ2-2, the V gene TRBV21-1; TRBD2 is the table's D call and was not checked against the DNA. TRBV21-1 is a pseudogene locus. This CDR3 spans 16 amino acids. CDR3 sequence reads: CAGSKKGYQRAGELFF. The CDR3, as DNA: TGTGCCGGCAGCAAAAAGGGCTATCAGCGGGCCGGGGAGCTGTTTTTT.

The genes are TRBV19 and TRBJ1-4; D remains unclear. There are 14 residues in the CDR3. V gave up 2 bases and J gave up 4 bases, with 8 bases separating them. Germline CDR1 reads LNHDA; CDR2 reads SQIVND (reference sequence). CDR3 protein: CASSIRSVNEKLFF. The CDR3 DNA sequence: TGTGCCAGTAGTATACGAAGTGTTAATGAAAAACTGTTTTTT.

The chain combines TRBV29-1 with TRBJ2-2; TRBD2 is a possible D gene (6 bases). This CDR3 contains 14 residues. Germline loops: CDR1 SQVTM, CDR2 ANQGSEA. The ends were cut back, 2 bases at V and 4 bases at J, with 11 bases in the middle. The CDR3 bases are TGCAGCGTTGAACGGCGGGATCGCACCGGGGAGCTGTTTTTT. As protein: CSVERRDRTGELFF.

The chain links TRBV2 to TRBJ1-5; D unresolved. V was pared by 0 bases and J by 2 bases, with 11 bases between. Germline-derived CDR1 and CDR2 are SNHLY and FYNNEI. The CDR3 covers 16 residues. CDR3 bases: TGTGCCAGCAGTGAAGCGGAGAGGGTGGGCAATCAGCCCCAGCATTTT. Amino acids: CASSEAERVGNQPQHF.

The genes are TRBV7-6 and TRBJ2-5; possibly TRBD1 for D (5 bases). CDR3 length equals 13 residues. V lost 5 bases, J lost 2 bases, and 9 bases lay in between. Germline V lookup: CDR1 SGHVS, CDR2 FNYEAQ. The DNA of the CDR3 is TGTGCCAGCAGCGTGACAGTTCAAGAGACCCAGTACTTC. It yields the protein CASSVTVQETQYF.

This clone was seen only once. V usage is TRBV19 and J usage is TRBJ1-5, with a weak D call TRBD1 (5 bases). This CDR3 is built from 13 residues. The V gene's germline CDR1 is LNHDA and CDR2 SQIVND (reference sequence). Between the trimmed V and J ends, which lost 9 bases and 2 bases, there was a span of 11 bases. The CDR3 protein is CASQGGGNQPQHF. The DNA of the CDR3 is TGTGCCAGCCAGGGAGGGGGCAATCAGCCCCAGCATTTT.

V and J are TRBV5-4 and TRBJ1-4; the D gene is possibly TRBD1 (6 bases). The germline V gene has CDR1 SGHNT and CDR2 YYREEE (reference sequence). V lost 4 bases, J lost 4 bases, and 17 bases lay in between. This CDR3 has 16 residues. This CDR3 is CASSLGGGRRNEKLFF. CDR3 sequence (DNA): TGTGCCAGCAGCCTGGGGGGGGGCAGACGTAATGAAAAACTGTTTTTT.